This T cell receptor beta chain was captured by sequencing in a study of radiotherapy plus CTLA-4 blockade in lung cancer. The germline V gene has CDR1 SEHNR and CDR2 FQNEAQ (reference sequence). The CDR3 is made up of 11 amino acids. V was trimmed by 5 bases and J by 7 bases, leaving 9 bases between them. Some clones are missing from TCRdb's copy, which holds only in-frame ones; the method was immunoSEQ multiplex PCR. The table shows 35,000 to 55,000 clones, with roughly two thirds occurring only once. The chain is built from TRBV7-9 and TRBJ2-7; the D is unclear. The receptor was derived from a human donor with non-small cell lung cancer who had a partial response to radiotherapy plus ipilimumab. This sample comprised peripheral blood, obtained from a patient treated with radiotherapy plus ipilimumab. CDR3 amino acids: CASSRSGEQYF. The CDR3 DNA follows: TGTGCCAGCAGCCGCTCAGGTGAGCAGTACTTC.